This T cell receptor (beta chain) was retrieved from a study of shared clonotypes between healthy human individuals. About this clone itself: What it recognizes is unknown.

The CDR3 totals 17 residues. The germline V gene has CDR1 SGHTA and CDR2 FQGNSA. Deletions cut 4 bases from V and 0 bases from J, with 13 bases between. Some clones are missing from TCRdb's copy, which holds only in-frame ones; the method was immunoSEQ multiplex PCR. Seen here are 2 million to 2.5 million clones, 90% to 96% observed once, and the top ten hold around 0.13%. Study-level points and caveats: Of the naive CD4 clonotypes, around 4.7% were shared across several donors.

This chain links TRBV7-2 with TRBJ2-6; D is perhaps TRBD1 (6 bases). Sequenced sample: naive CD4+ T cells sorted from blood. The subset: CD45RA+ positively selected. The receptor's source is a man between 18 and 35 years old in good health. The CDR3 region is CASSWGHGYSGANVLTF. As DNA, the CDR3 is TGTGCCAGCAGCTGGGGACACGGATACTCTGGGGCCAACGTCCTGACTTTC.